This entry lists 30 T cell receptor beta chains sequenced from one sample in a study of blood T cell repertoires in COVID-19. Repertoires were generated with immunoSEQ multiplex PCR, while TCRdb's copy carries only in-frame clones and drops some. The sample holds 240,000 or so clones, roughly 83% seen once. Source material: PBMCs or T cells enriched from blood (not recorded which). These receptors were taken from a woman aged 50 to 60 who had recovered from COVID-19.

The gene calls are TRBV5-1 and TRBJ1-1; D ambiguous. CDR3 length: 15 residues. Trimming removed 4 bases at V and 0 bases at J, with 13 bases between. From germline, CDR1 is SGHRS and CDR2 YFSETQ. The CDR3 sequence: CASSPEAALNTEAFF. DNA for the CDR3: TGCGCCAGCAGCCCCGAGGCAGCCTTGAACACTGAAGCTTTCTTT.

The chain recombines TRBV7-6 with TRBJ2-1; a possible D gene is TRBD2 (7 bases). V was trimmed by 1 base and J by 3 bases, leaving 13 bases between them. This CDR3 is built from 16 residues. Germline loops: CDR1 SGHVS, CDR2 FNYEAQ. The CDR3 reads CASSLVGGGGYNEQFF. The CDR3 region has the DNA TGTGCCAGCAGCTTAGTTGGGGGGGGCGGCTACAATGAGCAGTTCTTC.

The rearrangement joins TRBV11-2 to TRBJ1-6; 8 bases are shared with TRBD1. Germline trimming cut 2 bases from V and 9 bases from J; bases unmatched to any gene: 3. CDR3 length: 14 amino acids. Germline V CDR1 and CDR2: SGHAT, FQNNGV. CDR3 bases: TGTGCCAGCAGCTTACAGGGGGCTAGTTCACCCCTCCACTTT. Protein: CASSLQGASSPLHF.

CDR3 amino acids: CASSFSGYYNEQFF. CDR3 nucleotides: TGCGCCAGCAGCTTCAGCGGCTACTACAATGAGCAGTTCTTC. This sequence joins TRBV5-1 and TRBJ2-1; D is perhaps TRBD2 (5 bases). This CDR3 has 14 residues. CDR1 and CDR2 (germline): SGHRS, YFSETQ. V lost 2 bases to trimming and J lost 3 bases, with 9 bases between them.

The chain joins TRBV6-5 to TRBJ1-2; no clear D gene. The CDR3 runs to 13 residues. Trimming cost V 10 bases and J 4 bases, with 16 bases left between them. CDR1 is MNHEY, CDR2 SVGAGI, per germline. CDR3 sequence: CATNSINSYGYTF. In DNA form, the CDR3 reads TGTGCCACCAACAGCATCAACAGCTATGGCTACACCTTC.

V gene TRBV19 combines with J gene TRBJ1-5; D gene ambiguous. Deletions cut 5 bases from V and 7 bases from J, with 12 bases between. The CDR3 extends over 13 amino acids. Germline V gives CDR1 LNHDA, CDR2 SQIVND (reference sequence). The CDR3 DNA sequence: TGTGCCAGTAGTCGCCCTCAGATCCAGCCCCAGCATTTT. This codes for CASSRPQIQPQHF.

The chain couples TRBV5-1 to TRBJ2-7; 11 positions agree with TRBD1. The CDR3 length is 20 residues. Trimming at V came to 3 bases and at J to 6 bases, leaving 23 bases not matched to a gene. The germline V gene has CDR1 SGHRS and CDR2 YFSETQ. The CDR3 loop reads CASSYPRDRGRKGLEGEQYF. The CDR3 DNA sequence: TGCGCCAGCAGCTACCCCCGGGACAGGGGGAGAAAGGGTCTGGAGGGCGAGCAGTACTTC.

This clone has a handful of counts. The V gene is TRBV24-1, the J gene TRBJ2-2, with 10 nucleotides matching TRBD1. Trimming at V came to 3 bases and at J to 4 bases, leaving 4 bases not matched to a gene. This CDR3 contains 16 residues. Germline V gene lookup returns CDR1 KGHDR and CDR2 SFDVKD. The CDR3 here is CATSDPGTGATGELFF. The DNA for the CDR3 is TGTGCCACCAGTGATCCGGGGACAGGGGCCACCGGGGAGCTGTTTTTT.

The rearrangement joins TRBV15 to TRBJ1-2; 8 bases line up with TRBD1. This CDR3 contains 13 residues. CDR1 LNHNV and CDR2 YYDKDF come from the germline V gene (reference sequence). V lost 5 bases and J lost 3; bases outside the gene matches: 2. The CDR3 here is CATSPDRDYGYTF. The CDR3 coding sequence is TGTGCCACCAGCCCGGACAGGGACTATGGCTACACCTTC.

The chain employs TRBV5-4 and TRBJ2-5, with D possibly TRBD1 on 5 matching bases. CDR1 and CDR2 from the germline V gene are SGHNT and YYREEE (reference sequence). Trimming took off 6 bases at V and 5 bases at J, with 23 bases between the two ends. This CDR3 comprises 16 residues. In DNA, the CDR3 is TGTGCCAGCACACCCAGGGCAGGCGACCTGGGGGAGACCCAGTACTTC. Translated: CASTPRAGDLGETQYF.

The genes are TRBV28 and TRBJ2-2; the match to TRBD2 covers 7 bases. CDR1 MDHEN and CDR2 SYDVKM come from the germline V gene. V lost 3 bases to trimming and J lost 4 bases; unmatched junction nucleotides: 20. The CDR3 runs 20 residues. The CDR3 sequence: CASSFPPLFSGIGVTGELFF. In DNA, the CDR3 is TGTGCCAGCAGTTTCCCCCCTTTGTTCAGCGGGATCGGGGTCACCGGGGAGCTGTTTTTT.

This clone appeared once. The identical CDR3 is also encoded by other nucleotide sequences in the sample. The rearrangement links TRBV7-9 to TRBJ1-5, with 10 bases lining up with TRBD1. Germline V gene lookup returns CDR1 SEHNR and CDR2 FQNEAQ (reference sequence). Trimming took 4 bases from V and 1 from J; bases not matched to a gene: 1. The CDR3 length is 15 residues. In DNA, the CDR3 is TGTGCCAGCAGCTGGGGACAGGGGAGCAATCAGCCCCAGCATTTT. Encoded protein: CASSWGQGSNQPQHF.

The chain carries TRBV7-9 and TRBJ2-7; D remains ambiguous. The CDR3 is 14 residues long. Trimming removed 1 base at V and 2 bases at J, with 9 bases between. Germline V gene lookup returns CDR1 SEHNR and CDR2 FQNEAQ (reference sequence). CDR3 in DNA: TGTGCCAGCAGCTTAGGCGGCGCTACCTACGAGCAGTACTTC. It translates to CASSLGGATYEQYF. The full variable domain, rest sourced from reference TRBV7-9 and TRBJ2-7, is DTGVSQNPRHKITKRGQNVTFRCDPISEHNRLYWYRQTLGQGPEFLTYFQNEAQLEKSRLLSDRFSAERPKGSFSTLEIQRTEQGDSAMYLCASSLGGATYEQYFGPGTRLTVT.

The chain couples TRBV4-1 to TRBJ2-1; 8 bases fit TRBD2. V shed 4 bases and J 2 bases; nucleotides not matched to a gene: 7. Germline V gene data show CDR1 as MGHRA and CDR2 as YSYEKL. The CDR3 has 16 amino acids. CDR3 DNA sequence: TGCGCCAGCAGCCCGCTAGCGGGTACACCCTACAATGAGCAGTTCTTC. Encoded protein: CASSPLAGTPYNEQFF.

The chain is built from TRBV6-4 and TRBJ2-1; 12 bases are a match to TRBD2. V trimming: 6 bases; J trimming: 10 bases; junction bases outside the gene matches: 10. Germline CDR1 reads MRHNA; CDR2 reads SNTAGT. This CDR3 spans 15 amino acids. The CDR3 is CASSETSGSMEEQFF. The CDR3 nucleotides read TGTGCCAGCAGCGAGACTAGCGGGAGTATGGAGGAGCAGTTCTTC.

This rearrangement joins TRBV27 to TRBJ1-2, with 8 positions matching TRBD1. V gave up 5 bases and J gave up 7 bases; unmatched junction bases: 6. CDR1 and CDR2 from the germline V gene are MNHEY and SMNVEV (reference sequence). There are 13 residues in the CDR3. The DNA of the CDR3 is TGTGCCAGCAGTCCCCAGGGGGCGGGTGGCTACACCTTC. This sequence encodes CASSPQGAGGYTF.

The J gene is TRBJ2-5, the V gene TRBV7-9; TRBD2 matches 9 bases. Germline V gene sequence: CDR1 SEHNR, CDR2 FQNEAQ (reference sequence). V lost 5 bases, J lost 5 bases, and 9 bases stayed unmatched. The CDR3 consists of 15 residues. For the CDR3, the DNA is TGTGCCAGCAGCCTATCGATTGCGGGAGGGGAGACCCAGTACTTC. This sequence encodes CASSLSIAGGETQYF.

CDR3 sequence reads: CASSVETSGGAPFF. The CDR3 nucleotides are TGTGCCAGCAGTGTGGAGACTAGCGGGGGGGCCCCGTTCTTC. The chain uses TRBV2 and TRBJ2-1; 14 bases fit TRBD2. Germline CDR1 reads SNHLY; CDR2 reads FYNNEI. This CDR3 region has 14 residues. Trimming at V came to 4 bases and at J to 15 bases, leaving 8 bases not matched to a gene. Full variable domain (remainder filled in from reference TRBV2 and TRBJ2-1): EPEVTQTPSHQVTQMGQEVILRCVPISNHLYFYWYRQILGQKVEFLVSFYNNEISEKSEIFDDQFSVERPDGSNFTLKIRSTKLEDSAMYFCASSVETSGGAPFFGPGTRLTVL.

This rearrangement joins TRBV5-1 to TRBJ2-3; D not resolved. The CDR3 has 15 amino acids. Germline assignment: CDR1 SGHRS and CDR2 YFSETQ. Trimming left V 4 bases short and J 6 bases short, with 18 bases between. CDR3: CASSDPSLSLDTQYF. The CDR3 DNA follows: TGCGCCAGCAGCGACCCTTCACTAAGTCTCGATACGCAGTATTTT.

The genes are TRBV28 and TRBJ2-2, with D uncertain. There are 13 residues in the CDR3. With 6 bases removed from V and 1 base from J, the gap between germline ends came to 6 bases. Germline values: CDR1 MDHEN, CDR2 SYDVKM. The CDR3 sequence: CASSRQNTGELFF. The CDR3 DNA sequence: TGTGCCAGCAGCAGACAGAACACCGGGGAGCTGTTTTTT.

The rearrangement joins TRBV3-1 (or the pseudogene TRBV3-2) to TRBJ1-5; D ambiguous. CDR1 and CDR2 from the germline V gene are LGHDT and YNNKEL (reference sequence). This CDR3 has 13 residues. V was clipped by 3 bases and J by 3 bases, with 6 bases between them. CDR3: CASSHGDNQPQHF. The DNA for the CDR3 is TGTGCCAGCAGCCACGGAGACAATCAGCCCCAGCATTTT.

The chain joins TRBV19 to TRBJ1-1; 11 bases agree with TRBD1. The V gene end was trimmed by 10 bases and the J gene end by 5 bases; junction bases not matched to a gene: 9. Per the germline V gene, CDR1 is LNHDA and CDR2 is SQIVND (reference sequence). CDR3 length: 14 residues. The CDR3 DNA reads as TGTGCCACCACCTCCTGGGACAGGGGGACTGAAGCTTTCTTT. It codes for CATTSWDRGTEAFF.

Of note for this clone: The junction departs from germline at one end; a sequencing error may be responsible. The CDR3 region has the DNA TGTGCTAGCAGCCAAGACAGAACTAACACCGGGGAGCTGTTTTTT. It encodes CASSQDRTNTGELFF. The rearrangement uses TRBV7-7 and TRBJ2-2; possibly TRBD1 for D (5 bases). CDR1 is SSHAT and CDR2 is FNYEAQ in the germline V gene (reference sequence). CDR3 length: 15 residues.

The chain couples TRBV7-9 to TRBJ2-4; no reliable D call. CDR3 length: 15 amino acids. Trimming stripped 4 bases from V and 0 bases from J, with 10 bases between. The germline gives CDR1 SEHNR, CDR2 FQNEAQ (reference sequence). The CDR3 protein is CASSSPELAKNIQYF. The CDR3 bases are TGTGCCAGCAGCTCTCCCGAGTTAGCCAAAAACATTCAGTACTTC.

This clone was picked up one time. This chain connects TRBV19 to TRBJ1-2; 8 nucleotides line up with TRBD1. The CDR3 is made up of 15 amino acids. V lost 11 bases, J lost 0 bases, and 11 bases stayed unmatched. Per the germline V gene, CDR1 is LNHDA and CDR2 is SQIVND (reference sequence). The chain's CDR3 is CAAKPGQAANYGYTF. The CDR3 nucleotides are TGTGCCGCTAAACCGGGACAGGCAGCTAACTATGGCTACACCTTC.

The chain couples TRBV24-1 to TRBJ2-1, with 9 bases matching TRBD2. The CDR3 extends over 17 amino acids. The V gene's germline CDR1 is KGHDR and CDR2 SFDVKD. Unmatched junction bases numbered 11, after V lost 5 bases and J lost 4 bases. CDR3 protein: CATSVGILAGDYNEQFF. The CDR3 nucleotides are TGTGCCACCAGTGTCGGCATTTTAGCGGGAGATTACAATGAGCAGTTCTTC.

J is TRBJ2-4 and V is TRBV5-1, with D possibly TRBD1 on 6 matching bases. V lost 5 bases to trimming and J lost 8 bases, with 14 bases between them. The length of the CDR3 is 13 residues. Germline values: CDR1 SGHRS, CDR2 YFSETQ. The CDR3 protein is CASSNRERDIQYF. The CDR3, as DNA: TGCGCCAGCAGTAACAGGGAACGGGACATTCAGTACTTC.

In its sample, this clone was seen once. In DNA, the CDR3 is TGTGCCAGCAGCCCCCTGCCTACAGGGTACGAGCAGTACTTC. The encoded protein is CASSPLPTGYEQYF. The genes are TRBV7-3 and TRBJ2-7; the D gene is possibly TRBD1 (6 bases). The CDR3 length is 14 residues. The germline V gene encodes CDR1 SGHTA and CDR2 FQGTGA. V lost 5 bases to trimming and J lost 4 bases, with 15 bases between them.

V and J are TRBV7-9 and TRBJ1-4; 7 bases are a match to TRBD1. Germline trimming cut 4 bases from V and 4 bases from J; bases unmatched to any gene: 3. Germline CDR1 reads SEHNR; CDR2 reads FQNEAQ (reference sequence). The CDR3 extends over 14 amino acids. The CDR3 region has the DNA TGTGCCAGCAGCTACGGGACAGTTAATGAAAAACTGTTTTTT. This encodes CASSYGTVNEKLFF.

CDR3 protein: CASSSGLVGTYEQYF. Here the CDR3 DNA reads TGTGCCAGCAGCTCAGGGTTGGTTGGTACCTACGAGCAGTACTTC. The chain uses TRBV5-4 and TRBJ2-7; a possible D gene is TRBD1 (5 bases). The length of the CDR3 is 15 residues. Germline values: CDR1 SGHNT, CDR2 YYREEE (reference sequence). The V end lost 3 bases, the J end lost 2 bases, and 15 bases lay between the germline ends.